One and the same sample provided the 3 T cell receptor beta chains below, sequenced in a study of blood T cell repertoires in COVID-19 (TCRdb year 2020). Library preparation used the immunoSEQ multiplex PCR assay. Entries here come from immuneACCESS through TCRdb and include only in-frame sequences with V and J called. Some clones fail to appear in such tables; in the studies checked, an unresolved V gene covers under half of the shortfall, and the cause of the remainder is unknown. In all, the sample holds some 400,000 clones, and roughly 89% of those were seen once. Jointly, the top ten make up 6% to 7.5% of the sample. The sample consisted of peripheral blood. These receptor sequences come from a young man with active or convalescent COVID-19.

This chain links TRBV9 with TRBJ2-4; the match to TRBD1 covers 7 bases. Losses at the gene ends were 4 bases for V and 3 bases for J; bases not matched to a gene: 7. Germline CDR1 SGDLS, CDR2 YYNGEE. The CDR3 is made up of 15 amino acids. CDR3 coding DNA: TGTGCCAGCAGCCCCTCGGGACAGAACAAAAACATTCAGTACTTC. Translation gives CASSPSGQNKNIQYF.

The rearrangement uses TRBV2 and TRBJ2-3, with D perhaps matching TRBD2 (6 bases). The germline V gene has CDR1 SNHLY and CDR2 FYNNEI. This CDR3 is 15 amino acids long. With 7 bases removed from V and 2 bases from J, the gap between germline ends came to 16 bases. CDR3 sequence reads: CASIPGIADTDTQYF. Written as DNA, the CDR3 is TGTGCCAGCATCCCGGGGATAGCGGACACAGATACGCAGTATTTT. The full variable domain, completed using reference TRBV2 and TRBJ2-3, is EPEVTQTPSHQVTQMGQEVILRCVPISNHLYFYWYRQILGQKVEFLVSFYNNEISEKSEIFDDQFSVERPDGSNFTLKIRSTKLEDSAMYFCASIPGIADTDTQYFGPGTRLTVL.

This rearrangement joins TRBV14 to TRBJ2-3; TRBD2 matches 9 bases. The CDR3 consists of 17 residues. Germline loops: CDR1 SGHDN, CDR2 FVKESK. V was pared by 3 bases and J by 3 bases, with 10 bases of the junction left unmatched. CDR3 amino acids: CASSHISGRLRTDTQYF. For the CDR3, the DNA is TGTGCCAGCAGCCACATTAGCGGGAGATTGAGGACAGATACGCAGTATTTT.